This TCR beta chain was sequenced during a study of CD8+ T cells in alopecia areata. General study results and limits: Throughout tofacitinib, many expanded lesional clones continued to persist in scalp and blood. For lesional scalp, especially alopecia totalis/universalis, clonality was higher than in normal scalp. For baseline CD8+ expansion, any link to response stays uncertain with one nonresponder.

Regarding treatment: oral pan-JAK inhibitor, 5-10 mg twice daily. This clone was recorded a few times. The target antigen is unknown. Reverse transcribed after extraction, RNA yielded cDNA as the sequencing template. Generated by immunoSEQ multiplex PCR, the TCRdb table keeps only in-frame clones and is missing some. The sample has 180,000 or so clones; 50% to 65% are singletons. Germline V gene data show CDR1 as SGHDN and CDR2 as FVKESK. The CDR3 loop spans 15 amino acids. The V and J ends lost 0 bases and 5 bases respectively, with 13 bases between them. The chain recombines TRBV14 with TRBJ2-5; tentatively, D is TRBD2 (5 bases). This receptor was obtained from a human donor with alopecia areata. This material consisted of CD8+ T cells sorted from blood, taken at week 24, from a patient treated with tofacitinib. CDR3 in DNA: TGTGCCAGCAGCCAAGAAATAGGCCCGGGGGAGACCCAGTACTTC. As protein: CASSQEIGPGETQYF.